The rows below give T cell receptor beta chains drawn from one sample of a study of shared clonotypes between healthy human individuals. Here immunoSEQ multiplex PCR was the method, and the copy in TCRdb shows in-frame clones only, minus some. This sample yields some 2,100,000 clones, of which 90% to 96% are seen a single time; around 0.13% belongs to the top ten. Source material: naive CD4+ T cells sorted from blood. All receptors come from a man aged 18-30 years in good health. The CDR3 runs from the conserved cysteine through the conserved F or W. A D gene is named only where the DNA matches it firmly. Clone size, where shown, is once, few, many, or a class for clones that have expanded.

d_gene: NA; v_gene: TRBV19; len: 13; j_gene: TRBJ2-1; abundance: once; CDR3nt: TGTGCCAGCGCCCGAAGGTCTTTAAATGAGCAGTTCTTC; CDR3aa: CASARRSLNEQFF
d_gene: TRBD1; v_gene: TRBV10-3; len: 13; j_gene: TRBJ2-5; abundance: NA; CDR3nt: TGTGCCATCAGAGGGACAGGGGCCGAGACCCAGTACTTC; CDR3aa: CAIRGTGAETQYF
d_gene: TRBD1; v_gene: TRBV5-6; len: 13; j_gene: TRBJ1-2; abundance: once; CDR3nt: TGTGCCAGCAGCTTGGACAGGGGGCCTGGCTACACCTTC; CDR3aa: CASSLDRGPGYTF
d_gene: NA; v_gene: TRBV5-1; len: 17; j_gene: TRBJ2-3; abundance: NA; CDR3nt: TGCGCCAGCAGCTTGGCCGGGCGCGGAACTAGCACAGATACGCAGTATTTT; CDR3aa: CASSLAGRGTSTDTQYF
d_gene: NA; v_gene: TRBV7-8; len: 12; j_gene: TRBJ2-5; abundance: NA; CDR3nt: TGTGCCAGCAGCCCGAGGGGAGAGACCCAGTACTTC; CDR3aa: CASSPRGETQYF
d_gene: TRBD1; v_gene: TRBV4-1; len: 17; j_gene: TRBJ1-4; abundance: NA; CDR3nt: TGCGCCAGCAGCCAAGGGGACTCAGGGGGGGCTAATGAAAAACTGTTTTTT; CDR3aa: CASSQGDSGGANEKLFF
d_gene: TRBD2; v_gene: TRBV5-4; len: 15; j_gene: TRBJ2-3; abundance: NA; CDR3nt: TGTGCCAGCAGCTTGGAACTAGCGGGAGTAGATACGCAGTATTTT; CDR3aa: CASSLELAGVDTQYF
d_gene: NA; v_gene: TRBV4-1; len: 13; j_gene: TRBJ1-1; abundance: NA; CDR3nt: TGCGCCAGCGGGGGGGGGACTGCGGGCAGGACTTTCTTT; CDR3aa: CASGGGTAGRTFF
d_gene: NA; v_gene: TRBV10-2; len: 13; j_gene: TRBJ2-7; abundance: NA; CDR3nt: TGCGCCAGCATCGGGCGGAGCTCCTACGAGCAGTACTTC; CDR3aa: CASIGRSSYEQYF
d_gene: TRBD1; v_gene: TRBV30; len: 14; j_gene: TRBJ1-2; abundance: NA; CDR3nt: TGTGCCTGGGCCCCGGGACAGGGCAACTATGGCTACACCTTC; CDR3aa: CAWAPGQGNYGYTF
d_gene: TRBD1; v_gene: TRBV11-2; len: 15; j_gene: TRBJ2-6; abundance: NA; CDR3nt: TGTGCCAGCAGCTTAGAGGACCGGGACAGGCGGGTCCTGACTTTC; CDR3aa: CASSLEDRDRRVLTF
d_gene: NA; v_gene: TRBV7-9; len: 15; j_gene: TRBJ2-2; abundance: NA; CDR3nt: TGTGCCACCCGGGAAAGCTACCGCAACACCGGGGAGCTGTTTTTT; CDR3aa: CATRESYRNTGELFF
d_gene: NA; v_gene: TRBV5-4; len: 17; j_gene: TRBJ1-1; abundance: NA; CDR3nt: TGTGCCAGCAGCCCGGTGGGCAGGGGCTCTACCAACACTGAAGCTTTCTTT; CDR3aa: CASSPVGRGSTNTEAFF
d_gene: NA; v_gene: TRBV6-1; len: 19; j_gene: TRBJ1-2; abundance: NA; CDR3nt: TGTGCCAGCAGTGTTAAAGGCAAGGTTCGTCCACAGCGGCTCTATGGCTACACCTTC; CDR3aa: CASSVKGKVRPQRLYGYTF
d_gene: NA; v_gene: TRBV18; len: 15; j_gene: TRBJ1-2; abundance: NA; CDR3nt: TGTGCCAGCTCACCAATTGGCTTAACGGAACGGGGCTACACCTTC; CDR3aa: CASSPIGLTERGYTF
d_gene: TRBD2; v_gene: TRBV5-4; len: 16; j_gene: TRBJ2-5; abundance: NA; CDR3nt: TGTGCCAGCAGCTTAGTTACTAGCGGGGGGCAAGAGACCCAGTACTTC; CDR3aa: CASSLVTSGGQETQYF
d_gene: TRBD1; v_gene: TRBV28; len: 14; j_gene: TRBJ2-5; abundance: NA; CDR3nt: TGTGCCAGCAGCCAGGACAGGGCCCAAGAGACCCAGTACTTC; CDR3aa: CASSQDRAQETQYF
d_gene: TRBD1; v_gene: TRBV4-3; len: 14; j_gene: TRBJ1-2; abundance: NA; CDR3nt: TGCGCCAGCAGCCGAGGACAGGGGGAGGATGGCTACACCTTC; CDR3aa: CASSRGQGEDGYTF
d_gene: NA; v_gene: TRBV25-1; len: 14; j_gene: TRBJ1-1; abundance: NA; CDR3nt: TGTGCCAGCAGACAAACAGGCGTGAACACTGAAGCTTTCTTT; CDR3aa: CASRQTGVNTEAFF
d_gene: TRBD1; v_gene: TRBV6-5; len: 13; j_gene: TRBJ1-1; abundance: NA; CDR3nt: TGTGCCAGCAGTAAGGGGGCGGGCACTGAAGCTTTCTTT; CDR3aa: CASSKGAGTEAFF
d_gene: NA; v_gene: TRBV5-1; len: 12; j_gene: TRBJ1-1; abundance: NA; CDR3nt: TGCGCCAGCAGCAGGGAAGGAACTGAAGCTTTCTTT; CDR3aa: CASSREGTEAFF
d_gene: NA; v_gene: TRBV6-6; len: 14; j_gene: TRBJ2-7; abundance: NA; CDR3nt: TGTGCCAGCAGTTTACACGGAAACATCTACGAGCAGTACTTC; CDR3aa: CASSLHGNIYEQYF
d_gene: NA; v_gene: TRBV4-3; len: 15; j_gene: TRBJ1-6; abundance: NA; CDR3nt: TGCGCCAGCAGCCAAGGGTCGGCGGGAAATTCACCCCTCCACTTT; CDR3aa: CASSQGSAGNSPLHF
d_gene: NA; v_gene: TRBV14; len: 14; j_gene: TRBJ1-2; abundance: once; CDR3nt: TGTGCCAGCAGCCAGTCGGGGCGTTTCTATGGCTACACCTTC; CDR3aa: CASSQSGRFYGYTF
d_gene: NA; v_gene: TRBV4-1; len: 15; j_gene: TRBJ1-6; abundance: few; CDR3nt: TGCGCCAGCAGCGGCAGGCCTCTTTCAAATTCACCCCTCCACTTT; CDR3aa: CASSGRPLSNSPLHF
d_gene: NA; v_gene: TRBV11-2; len: 11; j_gene: TRBJ2-3; abundance: NA; CDR3nt: TGTGCCAGCAGCTATCAAGATACGCAGTATTTT; CDR3aa: CASSYQDTQYF
d_gene: NA; v_gene: TRBV5-1; len: 15; j_gene: TRBJ2-7; abundance: NA; CDR3nt: TGCGCCAGCAGCTTGGAGCCAGGGGCCACCTACGAGCAGTACTTC; CDR3aa: CASSLEPGATYEQYF
d_gene: TRBD1; v_gene: TRBV27; len: 15; j_gene: TRBJ2-7; abundance: NA; CDR3nt: TGTGCCAGCAGTCGACCGGGACAGGGGGCCTACGAGCAGTACTTC; CDR3aa: CASSRPGQGAYEQYF
d_gene: NA; v_gene: TRBV7-8; len: 16; j_gene: TRBJ1-2; abundance: NA; CDR3nt: TGTGCCAGCAGCTTAGAAATTTGGGGGGTTAACTATGGCTACACCTTC; CDR3aa: CASSLEIWGVNYGYTF
d_gene: NA; v_gene: TRBV10-1; len: 12; j_gene: TRBJ1-1; abundance: NA; CDR3nt: TGCGCCAGCAGTGCAGGGAACACTGAAGCTTTCTTT; CDR3aa: CASSAGNTEAFF
d_gene: NA; v_gene: TRBV19; len: 13; j_gene: TRBJ1-6; abundance: NA; CDR3nt: TGTGCCAGTAGTATTGGGCTTAATTCACCCCTCCACTTT; CDR3aa: CASSIGLNSPLHF
d_gene: NA; v_gene: TRBV30; len: 13; j_gene: TRBJ1-2; abundance: NA; CDR3nt: TGTGCCTACTCACCGGGACTCCTATCTGGCTACACCTTC; CDR3aa: CAYSPGLLSGYTF
d_gene: TRBD2; v_gene: TRBV2; len: 16; j_gene: TRBJ2-3; abundance: once; CDR3nt: TGTGCCAGCAGTTCCGGGACTAGCGGGGGATCAGATACGCAGTATTTT; CDR3aa: CASSSGTSGGSDTQYF
d_gene: NA; v_gene: TRBV30; len: 15; j_gene: TRBJ1-4; abundance: few; CDR3nt: TGTGCCTGGAGGGAACAGGGAAGAGGGAATGAAAAACTGTTTTTT; CDR3aa: CAWREQGRGNEKLFF
d_gene: TRBD1; v_gene: TRBV6-5; len: 13; j_gene: TRBJ1-6; abundance: NA; CDR3nt: TGTGCCAGCAGAGGACAGGGGAATTCACCCCTCCACTTT; CDR3aa: CASRGQGNSPLHF
d_gene: NA; v_gene: TRBV6-6; len: 11; j_gene: TRBJ1-2; abundance: NA; CDR3nt: TGTGCCAGCACCACGGAATATGGCTACACCTTC; CDR3aa: CASTTEYGYTF
d_gene: NA; v_gene: TRBV20-1; len: 11; j_gene: TRBJ2-7; abundance: NA; CDR3nt: TGCAGTGCTAACTGGGCGGCCGAGCAGTACTTC; CDR3aa: CSANWAAEQYF
d_gene: NA; v_gene: TRBV28; len: 13; j_gene: TRBJ2-7; abundance: NA; CDR3nt: TGTGTCGCGGGCGCCCGGGCGACGGGGGAGCAGTACTTC; CDR3aa: CVAGARATGEQYF
d_gene: TRBD2; v_gene: TRBV7-2; len: 15; j_gene: TRBJ2-5; abundance: NA; CDR3nt: TGTGCCAGCAGCGCAAGGGAGGCGGGAGGGCCGCCCCAGTACTTC; CDR3aa: CASSAREAGGPPQYF
d_gene: TRBD1; v_gene: TRBV5-4; len: 14; j_gene: TRBJ2-1; abundance: once; CDR3nt: TGTGCCAGCAGATGGGACAGGGGGCTCGAGTTTCAGTTCTTC; CDR3aa: CASRWDRGLEFQFF
d_gene: TRBD1; v_gene: TRBV30; len: 14; j_gene: TRBJ1-5; abundance: NA; CDR3nt: TGTGCCTGGAGTGTGTGGACAGGGGAACAGCCCCAGCATTTT; CDR3aa: CAWSVWTGEQPQHF
d_gene: NA; v_gene: TRBV7-9; len: 13; j_gene: TRBJ2-5; abundance: NA; CDR3nt: TGTGCCAGCAGCGACTGGGAGAAAGAGACCCAGTACTTC; CDR3aa: CASSDWEKETQYF
d_gene: NA; v_gene: TRBV5-6; len: 17; j_gene: TRBJ1-2; abundance: NA; CDR3nt: TGTGCCAGCAGCCCCGCCGGGGGTTTGGCCAGTTACTATGGCTACACCTTC; CDR3aa: CASSPAGGLASYYGYTF
d_gene: NA; v_gene: TRBV5-1; len: 13; j_gene: TRBJ2-3; abundance: NA; CDR3nt: TGCGCCAGCGGGAGCCTGGGCACAGATACGCAGTATTTT; CDR3aa: CASGSLGTDTQYF
d_gene: NA; v_gene: TRBV7-9; len: 11; j_gene: TRBJ1-4; abundance: NA; CDR3nt: TGTGCCAGCAGCTTGTTAGAAAAACTGTTTTTT; CDR3aa: CASSLLEKLFF
d_gene: NA; v_gene: TRBV11-3; len: 13; j_gene: TRBJ2-1; abundance: NA; CDR3nt: TGTGCCAGCAGCTCAGGGTCGGGAAATGAGCAGTTCTTC; CDR3aa: CASSSGSGNEQFF
d_gene: TRBD1; v_gene: TRBV30; len: 14; j_gene: TRBJ1-6; abundance: NA; CDR3nt: TGTGCCTGCCACAGGGGGCGCGGGAATTCACCCCTCCACTTT; CDR3aa: CACHRGRGNSPLHF
d_gene: TRBD1; v_gene: TRBV28; len: 15; j_gene: TRBJ1-4; abundance: NA; CDR3nt: TGTGCCAGCACCTTTAGGGACAGACCTAATGAAAAACTGTTTTTT; CDR3aa: CASTFRDRPNEKLFF
d_gene: NA; v_gene: TRBV18; len: 18; j_gene: TRBJ2-1; abundance: NA; CDR3nt: TGTGCCAGCTCACCTAATGGGGCTCCCCGAGGATCCTACAATGAGCAGTTCTTC; CDR3aa: CASSPNGAPRGSYNEQFF